This T cell receptor (beta chain) was captured in a study of shared clonotypes between healthy human individuals. Study overall: CD4 naive cells filled three plates per donor, CD4 memory three, CD8 naive two and CD8 memory one. Broader study findings: Clonotype sharing among the donors was expected to vary with sequencing depth.

Per germline, CDR1 MNHNS and CDR2 SASEGT. The germline V and J ends were trimmed by 0 bases and 7 bases, with 12 bases remaining between them. The CDR3 length is 15 residues. A single count supports this clone. What it recognizes is unknown. Clones were read by immunoSEQ multiplex PCR, and TCRdb kept only the in-frame ones, dropping some. Found here are a few million clones, roughly 90% of them singletons; the top ten hold 0.3% to 0.4%. The study drew its donors from healthy HIV-negative adults without recent acute infections or vaccinations. The sequence came from a man in his late teens or twenties in good health. Some clones in this sample may be carry-over from other donors' samples. This chain connects TRBV6-1 to TRBJ1-4; possibly TRBD1 for D (5 bases). Sequencing input: naive CD4+ T cells from PBMCs. As to subset: CD45RA+ positively selected. CDR3 loop: CASSEAGGIGEKLFF. CDR3 bases: TGTGCCAGCAGTGAAGCGGGGGGTATCGGTGAAAAACTGTTTTTT.